Detailed here is one T cell receptor beta chain. The data were taken from a study of T cells in Graves' hyperthyroidism and ophthalmopathy. Trimming at V came to 3 bases and at J to 4 bases, leaving 4 bases not matched to a gene. This CDR3 is 15 amino acids long. CDR1 and CDR2 (germline): LNHDA, SQIVND (reference sequence). There were TCR beta CDR3 regions amplified from RNA transcripts. Researchers ran a first-round RT-PCR on the TCR CDR3 using the HTBI primer set. TCRdb recomputed calls from the multiplex PCR reads with MiXCR, one row per CDR3 protein. This sample carries 600,000 to 650,000 distinct CDR3 sequences, 20% to 25% of them seen once, and the ten largest clones take over 30%.

The chain is built from TRBV19 and TRBJ2-2; TRBD2 matches at 8 bases. The sequence was obtained from a man aged 25 to 45 with Graves' ophthalmopathy. Material for sequencing was blood. The CDR3 sequence: CASSISGSVTGELFF. The CDR3, as DNA: TGTGCCAGTAGTATCAGCGGGAGTGTCACCGGGGAGCTGTTTTTT.